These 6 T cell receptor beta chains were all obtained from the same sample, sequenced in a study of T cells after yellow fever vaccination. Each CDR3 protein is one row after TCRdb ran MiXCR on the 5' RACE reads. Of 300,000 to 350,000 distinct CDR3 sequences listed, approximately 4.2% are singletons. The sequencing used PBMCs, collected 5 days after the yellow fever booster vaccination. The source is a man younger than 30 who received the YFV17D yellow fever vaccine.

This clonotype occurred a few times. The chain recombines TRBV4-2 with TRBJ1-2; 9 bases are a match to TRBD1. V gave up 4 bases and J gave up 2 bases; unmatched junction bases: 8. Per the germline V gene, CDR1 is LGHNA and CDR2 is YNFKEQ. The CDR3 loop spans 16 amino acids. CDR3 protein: CASSPVSGQGNYGYTF. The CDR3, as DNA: TGTGCCAGCAGCCCTGTAAGCGGACAGGGGAACTATGGCTACACCTTC.

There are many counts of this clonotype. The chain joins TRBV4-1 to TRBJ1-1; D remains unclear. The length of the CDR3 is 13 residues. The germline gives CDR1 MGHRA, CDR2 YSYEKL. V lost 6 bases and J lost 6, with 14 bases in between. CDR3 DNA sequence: TGCGCCAGCAGGGAACTGGCCCATTCTGAAGCTTTCTTT. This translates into CASRELAHSEAFF.

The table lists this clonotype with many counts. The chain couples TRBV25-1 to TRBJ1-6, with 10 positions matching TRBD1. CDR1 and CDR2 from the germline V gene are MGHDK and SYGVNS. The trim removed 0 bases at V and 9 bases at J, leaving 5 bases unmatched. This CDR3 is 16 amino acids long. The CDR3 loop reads CASSEYPGTGASPLHF. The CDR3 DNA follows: TGTGCCAGCAGTGAATATCCTGGGACAGGGGCTTCACCCCTCCACTTT. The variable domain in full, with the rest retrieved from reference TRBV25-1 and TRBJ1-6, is EADIYQTPRYLVIGTGKKITLECSQTMGHDKMYWYQQDPGMELHLIHYSYGVNSTEKGDLSSESTVSRIRTEHFPLTLESARPSHTSQYLCASSEYPGTGASPLHFGNGTRLTVT.

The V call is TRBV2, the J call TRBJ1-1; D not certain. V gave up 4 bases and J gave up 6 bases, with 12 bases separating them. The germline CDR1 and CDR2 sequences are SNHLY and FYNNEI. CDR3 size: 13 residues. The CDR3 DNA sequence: TGTGCCAGCAGTGGAAAGGGTTGGCCTGAAGCTTTCTTT. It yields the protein CASSGKGWPEAFF. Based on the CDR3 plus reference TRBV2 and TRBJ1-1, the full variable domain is EPEVTQTPSHQVTQMGQEVILRCVPISNHLYFYWYRQILGQKVEFLVSFYNNEISEKSEIFDDQFSVERPDGSNFTLKIRSTKLEDSAMYFCASSGKGWPEAFFGQGTRLTVV.

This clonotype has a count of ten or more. The CDR3 nucleotides are TGCGCCAGCAGTCCGGGACAGGGGATGCTAGCCAAAAACATTCAGTACTTC. Translating gives CASSPGQGMLAKNIQYF. The rearrangement uses TRBV4-1 and TRBJ2-4; 10 bases are shared with TRBD1. Germline CDR1 is MGHRA and CDR2 is YSYEKL. With V trimmed by 6 bases and J by 0 bases, 8 bases remained unmatched. The CDR3 totals 17 residues.

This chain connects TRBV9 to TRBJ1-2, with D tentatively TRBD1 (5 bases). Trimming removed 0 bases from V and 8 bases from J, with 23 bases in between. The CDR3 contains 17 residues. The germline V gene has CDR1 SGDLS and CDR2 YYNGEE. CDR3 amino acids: CASSVAPARDLSSGYTF. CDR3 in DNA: TGTGCCAGCAGCGTAGCCCCAGCTAGGGACCTCTCGTCCGGCTACACCTTC.